The 8 T cell receptor beta chains in this list originate from one sample, sequenced in a study of shared clonotypes between healthy human individuals. The repertoire was sequenced with immunoSEQ multiplex PCR; TCRdb's copy has only in-frame clones and lacks some. Of roughly 2.4 million clones listed, 95% are singletons. What was sequenced was naive CD4+ T cells sorted from blood. As for subset: CD45RA+ positively selected. The source of these receptors is a man aged 18 to 30 in good health.

Points on this clone: The same CDR3 also results from other DNA sequences found in this sample. V is TRBV6-5 and J is TRBJ2-2; the match to TRBD1 covers 7 bases. J gave up 5 bases and V 6 bases, and 3 bases lay outside the gene matches. Per germline, CDR1 MNHEY and CDR2 SVGAGI. The CDR3 covers 13 residues. The CDR3, as DNA: TGTGCCAGCAGCAAACAGGGGACCGGGGAGCTGTTTTTT. This encodes CASSKQGTGELFF.

This clone was observed once. The chain couples TRBV5-4 to TRBJ2-5; TRBD1 matches 8 bases. The J segment lost 3 bases and the V segment lost 5 bases, leaving 6 bases of the junction unmatched. CDR3 size: 14 residues. The germline V gene encodes CDR1 SGHNT and CDR2 YYREEE (reference sequence). Written as DNA, the CDR3 is TGTGCCAGCAGGAAAGGGACAGGTGAAGAGACCCAGTACTTC. Its protein is CASRKGTGEETQYF. Based on the CDR3 plus reference TRBV5-4 and TRBJ2-5, the full variable domain is ETGVTQSPTHLIKTRGQQVTLRCSSQSGHNTVSWYQQALGQGPQFIFQYYREEENGRGNFPPRFSGLQFPNYSSELNVNALELDDSALYLCASRKGTGEETQYFGPGTRLLVL.

The J gene is TRBJ2-2, the V gene TRBV7-2; maybe TRBD2 (5 bases). Germline CDR1 reads SGHTA; CDR2 reads FQGNSA. CDR3 length equals 15 residues. V lost 1 base and J 3 bases, leaving 9 bases between the germline ends. The chain's CDR3 is CASSLGPADTGELFF. The CDR3 DNA is TGTGCCAGCAGCTTAGGACCAGCGGACACCGGGGAGCTGTTTTTT.

The chain employs TRBV7-3 and TRBJ1-1, with D tentatively TRBD1 (5 bases). Per the germline V gene, CDR1 is SGHTA and CDR2 is FQGTGA. This CDR3 is 13 amino acids long. Trimming removed 2 bases at V and 3 bases at J, with 7 bases between. The CDR3 sequence: CASSLEQDTEAFF. CDR3 DNA sequence: TGTGCCAGCAGCTTAGAACAGGACACTGAAGCTTTCTTT.

With respect to this clone: Other DNA sequences of this sample code for an identical CDR3. In DNA form, the CDR3 reads TGTGCCAGCAGCCGACAGGGAGGCTCCTACGAGCAGTACTTC. Translated, it gives CASSRQGGSYEQYF. The chain links TRBV28 to TRBJ2-7; D is possibly TRBD1 (7 bases). Trimming removed 6 bases from V and 0 bases from J, with 12 bases in between. Germline V gene lookup returns CDR1 MDHEN and CDR2 SYDVKM. The CDR3 extends over 14 amino acids.

The chain couples TRBV2 to TRBJ1-5; D is unclear. Germline V gene lookup returns CDR1 SNHLY and CDR2 FYNNEI. The length of the CDR3 is 14 residues. V lost 2 bases and J lost 9, with 14 bases in between. The CDR3 is CASSETGPLMPQHF. CDR3 nucleotides: TGTGCCAGCAGTGAAACCGGACCCCTTATGCCCCAGCATTTT. Full variable domain (remainder filled in from reference TRBV2 and TRBJ1-5): EPEVTQTPSHQVTQMGQEVILRCVPISNHLYFYWYRQILGQKVEFLVSFYNNEISEKSEIFDDQFSVERPDGSNFTLKIRSTKLEDSAMYFCASSETGPLMPQHFGDGTRLSIL.

Concerning this clone: Other DNA sequences within the sample encode an identical CDR3. The CDR3 here is CASSPPPGSYEQYF. DNA of the CDR3: TGTGCCAGCTCACCACCGCCGGGGTCCTACGAGCAGTACTTC. V and J are TRBV18 and TRBJ2-7; a possible D gene is TRBD2 (5 bases). The CDR3 covers 14 residues. CDR1 is KGHSH, CDR2 LQKENI, per germline. Deletions cut 0 bases from V and 1 base from J, with 7 bases between.

The rearrangement joins TRBV30 to TRBJ2-2; the D gene is possibly TRBD1 (6 bases). The ends were cut back, 3 bases at V and 6 bases at J, with 23 bases in the middle. The germline gives CDR1 GTSNPN, CDR2 SVGIG (reference sequence). The length of the CDR3 is 17 residues. CDR3 in amino acids: CAWSRVRDNLLAGELFF. As DNA, the CDR3 is TGTGCCTGGAGCAGAGTCCGGGACAATCTTCTGGCCGGGGAGCTGTTTTTT.